The subject of this entry is one T cell receptor (beta chain). What it binds is not known. This specimen belongs to a study of a mutant IDH1 vaccine in newly diagnosed glioma. Whole-study context: Treated patients were roughly 62% male, about 38% female, mean age approximately 40 years. Patients were pretreated with radiotherapy, temozolomide, or both, mostly both. The study's findings and limits: Altogether, around 95% of patients exhibited vaccine-induced immune responses.

Time point reported: baseline, week 1 (first vaccination visit). Noted treatment: pre-vaccination baseline after standard-of-care therapy. Astrocytomas found in donors were new, WHO grade 3 or 4, IDH1-mutant and ATRX-lost. Here immunoSEQ multiplex PCR was the method, and the copy in TCRdb shows in-frame clones only, minus some. Altogether about 16,000 clones are present, around 95% being singletons, with the ten largest covering 3.6%. Germline CDR1 MGHRA, CDR2 YSYEKL. Germline trimming cut 4 bases from V and 7 bases from J; bases unmatched to any gene: 12. The CDR3 covers 16 residues. This chain links TRBV4-1 with TRBJ2-1, with TRBD1 matching over 8 bases. The clonotype was recovered from a woman aged 18-29 years with glioma. Some clones in this sample may be carry-over from other donors' samples. This sample comprised peripheral blood mononuclear cells (PBMCs), obtained from a glioma patient treated with radiotherapy, temozolomide or both. In DNA form, the CDR3 reads TGCGCCAGCAGCCGTATACCCGGACAGGGATTTAATGAGCAGTTCTTC. Its protein product is CASSRIPGQGFNEQFF.